Listed here are 6 T cell receptor beta chains from one sample, sequenced in a study of cytomegalovirus exposure and HLA in healthy donors (dated by TCRdb to about 2017). Library generation was performed with the immunoSEQ multiplex PCR assay. A mixture of 60 forward primers for TCR Vbeta segments and 13 reverse primers for TCR Jbeta segments was used in the multiplex PCR. TCRdb re-hosts the immuneACCESS table, in-frame sequences only. Its copies lack some clones; in the studies checked, an unresolved V gene accounts for under half of them, and the cause for the rest is not known. This sample's records show about 46,000 clones. Clones ranked in the top ten supply about 1.2% of the sample. The sequenced material came from PBMCs. The receptors stem from a woman aged 40 to 49 in good health and CMV-seronegative.

The chain links TRBV7-9 to TRBJ1-1, with D perhaps matching TRBD1 (6 bases). Germline CDR1 SEHNR, CDR2 FQNEAQ (reference sequence). Trimming stripped 5 bases from V and 8 bases from J, with 18 bases between. This CDR3 comprises 14 residues. The CDR3 sequence is CASSPRGGAWEAFF. CDR3 nucleotides: TGTGCCAGCAGCCCGCGAGGGGGGGCATGGGAAGCTTTCTTT.

This sequence joins TRBV28 and TRBJ1-1, with a tentative D call TRBD1 (6 bases). Germline V gene data show CDR1 as MDHEN and CDR2 as SYDVKM. V gave up 6 bases and J gave up 6 bases, with 17 bases separating them. The CDR3 contains 14 residues. The CDR3 loop reads CASSRNQGYAEAFF. The CDR3 DNA sequence: TGTGCCAGCAGCCGTAATCAGGGGTACGCTGAAGCTTTCTTT.

The chain is built from TRBV4-1 and TRBJ1-4; 9 bases are a match to TRBD1. Germline-derived CDR1 and CDR2 are MGHRA and YSYEKL. Trimming at V came to 1 base and at J to 6 bases, leaving 6 bases not matched to a gene. The CDR3 is 16 residues long. This CDR3 reads CASSQGWTGDHEKLFF. CDR3 bases: TGCGCCAGCAGCCAAGGGTGGACAGGGGACCATGAAAAACTGTTTTTT.

The chain has TRBV6-1 and TRBJ2-7; D might be TRBD2 (5 bases). The germline V gene encodes CDR1 MNHNS and CDR2 SASEGT. This CDR3 spans 14 amino acids. With 5 bases removed from V and 2 bases from J, the gap between germline ends came to 13 bases. CDR3 residues: CASSRTGLPYEQYF. DNA of the CDR3: TGTGCCAGCAGTCGGACTGGACTTCCCTACGAGCAGTACTTC.

The CDR3, as DNA: TGTGCCAGCAGCTCGGGTACCGGGGAGCTGTTTTTT. It encodes CASSSGTGELFF. The chain recombines TRBV11-2 with TRBJ2-2; no reliable D call. This CDR3 is 12 amino acids long. V was trimmed by 4 bases and J by 5 bases, leaving 5 bases between them. Germline values: CDR1 SGHAT, CDR2 FQNNGV.

V gene TRBV9 combines with J gene TRBJ2-2, with D maybe TRBD2 (7 bases). This CDR3 is 14 amino acids long. Germline CDR1 reads SGDLS; CDR2 reads YYNGEE. V lost 3 bases to trimming and J lost 6 bases, with 12 bases between them. The DNA for the CDR3 is TGTGCCAGCAGCGCAAGGGGGGGATCCGGGGAGCTGTTTTTT. Its protein product is CASSARGGSGELFF.